This T cell receptor (beta chain) was observed in a study of a mutant IDH1 vaccine in newly diagnosed glioma. For this clone: What it binds is not known.

The assay was immunoSEQ multiplex PCR, and TCRdb's table has in-frame clones only and misses some. The table includes nearly 55,000 clones, roughly four fifths detected once. As to time point: week 5, during vaccination. Alongside topical imiquimod, each dose of vaccine comprised 300 ug of mutant IDH1 20-mer peptide. The TCR originated in a man under 40 with glioma. Sequenced here: PBMCs, sampled from a glioma patient whose treatment included an IDH1 peptide vaccine.

The CDR3 sequence: CASSPLGRGGVYEQYF. CDR3 sequence (DNA): TGTGCCAGCAGCCCATTGGGGCGGGGGGGCGTCTACGAGCAGTACTTC. The rearrangement uses TRBV7-8 and TRBJ2-7; the match to TRBD2 covers 9 bases. The germline gives CDR1 SGHVS, CDR2 FQNEAQ. This CDR3 has 16 amino acids. Trimming cost V 5 bases and J 3 bases; bases outside gene matches: 11.